The 16 T cell receptor beta chains below come from one sample, sequenced in a study of TIL therapy for anti-PD-1-resistant metastatic lung cancer. Sequencing used immunoSEQ v3. The data were produced by immunoSEQ multiplex PCR, yet TCRdb's version contains in-frame clones alone and is incomplete. The sample lists tens of thousands of clones; approximately 69% were seen once. Time point meaning: pre-treatment sample, taken before nivolumab and TIL therapy. The sample was blood, taken at baseline. Source of these receptors: a person aged 25-80 years with non-small cell lung cancer.

The V call is TRBV7-8, the J call TRBJ2-2, with 9 nucleotides matching TRBD2. After removal of 2 bases from V and 4 bases from J, the junction contained 8 bases not matched to a gene. The CDR3 consists of 17 residues. Germline CDR1 and CDR2: SGHVS and FQNEAQ. CDR3 loop: CASSLRASGMSTGELFF. The CDR3 coding sequence is TGTGCCAGCAGCTTAAGGGCTAGCGGGATGAGCACCGGGGAGCTGTTTTTT.

The gene calls are TRBV20-1 and TRBJ2-1, with 8 bases matching TRBD1. Germline V CDR1 and CDR2: DFQATT, SNEGSKA (reference sequence). The CDR3 is 11 residues long. CDR3 residues: CRATDRALGFF. As DNA, the CDR3 is TGCAGAGCGACGGACAGGGCTCTCGGATTCTTC.

CDR3: CASSQDRLPFSSGANVLTF. CDR3 sequence (DNA): TGTGCCAGCAGCCAAGATAGGCTGCCCTTCAGCTCTGGGGCCAACGTCCTGACTTTC. The V and J genes are TRBV4-2 and TRBJ2-6; D gene uncertain. Germline CDR1 is LGHNA and CDR2 is YNFKEQ. The CDR3 has 19 amino acids. The V end was cut by 0 bases, the J end by 0 bases, with 15 bases between.

The chain carries TRBV7-2 and TRBJ2-7; TRBD2 matches 8 bases. Germline V gene data show CDR1 as SGHTA and CDR2 as FQGNSA. J gave up 2 bases and V 2 bases, and 8 bases lay outside the gene matches. This CDR3 is 16 amino acids long. CDR3 coding DNA: TGTGCCAGCAGCTTAAGGCTAACCGGGAGGGCCTACGAGCAGTACTTC. Its translation is CASSLRLTGRAYEQYF.

J is TRBJ1-5 and V is TRBV7-6; no clear D. Per the germline V gene, CDR1 is SGHVS and CDR2 is FNYEAQ. V shed 5 bases and J shed 3 bases, with 14 bases lying between them. CDR3 length: 15 residues. The CDR3 DNA follows: TGTGCCAGCAGCCTCTTGGCAGGCGCCAATCAGCCCCAGCATTTT. As protein: CASSLLAGANQPQHF.

The chain links TRBV6-5 to TRBJ2-7, with D perhaps matching TRBD1 or TRBD2 (5 bases each). Per germline, CDR1 MNHEY and CDR2 SVGAGI. V shed 1 base and J shed 1 base, with 8 bases lying between them. This CDR3 comprises 14 residues. The CDR3 bases are TGTGCCAGCAGTTACTGGGGACCGTCCTACGAGCAGTACTTC. Protein product: CASSYWGPSYEQYF.

This chain links TRBV5-5 with TRBJ2-7, with a tentative D call TRBD1 (5 bases). This CDR3 is built from 14 residues. CDR1 is SGHKS, CDR2 YYEKEE, per germline (reference sequence). The V end lost 2 bases, the J end lost 3 bases, and 12 bases lay between the germline ends. CDR3 DNA sequence: TGTGCCAGCAGCTTAAGGCCCCAGGGCTACGAGCAGTACTTC. Encoded protein: CASSLRPQGYEQYF.

The chain joins TRBV11-2 to TRBJ2-2; TRBD1 matches 10 bases. The ends lost 1 base at V and 1 base at J; junction bases unmatched: 6. CDR3 size: 18 residues. The germline V gene encodes CDR1 SGHAT and CDR2 FQNNGV. The CDR3 region is CASSLGQGASGNTGELFF. CDR3 bases: TGTGCCAGCAGCTTAGGACAGGGGGCATCGGGGAACACCGGGGAGCTGTTTTTT.

The chain carries TRBV15 and TRBJ1-3; no definite D call. The CDR3 contains 12 residues. V lost 0 bases, J lost 8 bases, and 5 bases lay in between. From germline, CDR1 is LNHNV and CDR2 YYDKDF (reference sequence). The CDR3 nucleotides are TGTGCCACCAGCAGAGATGAGGACACCATATATTTT. Protein sequence: CATSRDEDTIYF.

This sequence joins TRBV6-5 and TRBJ1-1, with D possibly TRBD1 on 6 matching bases. Germline CDR1 and CDR2: MNHEY and SVGAGI. V lost 10 bases and J lost 4, with 16 bases in between. This CDR3 spans 13 amino acids. DNA for the CDR3: TGTGCCACGGGGGCTCCCGAGGTCACTGAAGCTTTCTTT. Translating gives CATGAPEVTEAFF.

CDR3 in amino acids: CASSLVWGNTDTQYF. For the CDR3, the DNA is TGTGCCAGCAGCTTAGTTTGGGGGAATACAGATACGCAGTATTTT. The V call is TRBV7-8, the J call TRBJ2-3, with D perhaps given as TRBD1 or TRBD2 (5 bases each). Trimming stripped 1 base from V and 3 bases from J, with 11 bases between. Germline CDR1 reads SGHVS; CDR2 reads FQNEAQ. The CDR3 sequence is 15 residues long. The full variable domain, in which reference TRBV7-8 and TRBJ2-3 provide the parts outside the CDR3, is GAGVSQSPRYKVAKRGQDVALRCDPISGHVSLFWYQQALGQGPEFLTYFQNEAQLDKSGLPSDRFFAERPEGSVSTLKIQRTQQEDSAVYLCASSLVWGNTDTQYFGPGTRLTVL.

The chain carries TRBV28 and TRBJ2-7; D is perhaps TRBD2 (5 bases). Germline assignment: CDR1 MDHEN and CDR2 SYDVKM. Between the trimmed V and J ends, which lost 3 bases and 7 bases, there was a span of 22 bases. The CDR3 contains 16 residues. CDR3 nucleotide sequence: TGTGCCAGCAGTTTTCCGATCGGGGAGTCTCCGGGGGAGCAGTACTTC. It specifies CASSFPIGESPGEQYF.

This clone was observed a few times. This chain connects TRBV6-5 to TRBJ1-2, with D perhaps matching TRBD1 (5 bases). The germline V and J ends were trimmed by 2 bases and 5 bases, with 12 bases remaining between them. The length of the CDR3 is 14 residues. The germline V gene encodes CDR1 MNHEY and CDR2 SVGAGI. The CDR3 protein is CASSYIQGRYGYTF. The CDR3 DNA reads as TGTGCCAGCAGTTACATCCAGGGAAGATATGGCTACACCTTC.

The rearrangement links TRBV28 to TRBJ1-3; D gene uncertain. Germline CDR1 is MDHEN and CDR2 is SYDVKM. The V gene lost 3 bases and the J gene lost 4 bases, with 13 bases spanning the gap. This CDR3 is 15 amino acids long. The CDR3 DNA follows: TGTGCCAGCAGTTTGGGAACCTCTGACGGAAACACCATATATTTT. It is translated as CASSLGTSDGNTIYF.

The V and J genes are TRBV27 and TRBJ2-1; 10 bases align to TRBD1. This CDR3 comprises 16 residues. Germline CDR1 is MNHEY and CDR2 is SMNVEV (reference sequence). V shed 6 bases, J shed 4 bases, and the junction held 9 bases outside the gene matches. The CDR3 bases are TGTGCCAGCAGCACCACTCGGACAGGGGGGTACAATGAGCAGTTCTTC. Translated: CASSTTRTGGYNEQFF.

This clone was seen a few times. The gene calls are TRBV30 and TRBJ1-1; perhaps TRBD1 as D (5 bases). The V end lost 2 bases, the J end lost 3 bases, and 10 bases lay between the germline ends. This CDR3 comprises 13 residues. CDR1 is GTSNPN, CDR2 SVGIG, per germline (reference sequence). CDR3 sequence reads: CAWSKGMDTEAFF. The CDR3 nucleotides are TGTGCCTGGAGTAAGGGGATGGACACTGAAGCTTTCTTT.